Listed here are 2 T cell receptor beta chains from one sample, sequenced in a study of T cells expressing NK-cell markers. Reanalyzing the 5' RACE reads, TCRdb keeps one entry per CDR3 protein, without DNA. In total, the table holds almost 450,000 distinct CDR3 sequences. Input material: blood T cells: a sorted CD56 or NKG2C T cell subset, CD4+ or CD8+ T cells, or bulk PBMC T cells (not recorded which). These receptors were collected from a woman between 18 and 70 years old in good health.

The rearrangement joins TRBV2 to TRBJ2-2; TCRdb reports TRBD2, a call that lacks DNA to check it against. CDR1 and CDR2 (germline): SNHLY, FYNNEI. CDR3 length equals 15 residues. The chain's CDR3 is CASSVWTPNTGELFF.

This chain uses TRBV27 with TRBJ2-1; checking the TCRdb D call of TRBD1 is not possible without DNA. Germline CDR1 and CDR2: MNHEY and SMNVEV (reference sequence). This CDR3 has 15 residues. CDR3 residues: CASSYWDAPLGEQFF.